The 12 T cell receptor beta chains given below trace back to one sample, sequenced in a study of blood T cells in healthy people across ages. Primed by a sample-barcoded 5' primer and a J-beta primer mix, a second PCR proceeded for about 6 to 12 cycles. In TCRdb, the 5' RACE reads were re-called with MiXCR into one record per CDR3 protein. The sample carries around 1,800,000 distinct CDR3 sequences, more than 35% recorded once. Sequencing used blood. Receptors were obtained from a human donor in good health.

The rearrangement links TRBV6-6 to TRBJ1-4; 8 positions agree with TRBD1. Germline CDR1 is MNHNY and CDR2 is SVGAGI (reference sequence). The CDR3 sequence is 14 residues long. The V segment lost 8 bases and the J segment 12 bases; nucleotides outside the gene matches: 14. CDR3 sequence reads: CASQSGTGSEELFF. In DNA form, the CDR3 reads TGTGCCAGCCAGTCCGGGACAGGAAGCGAAGAACTGTTTTTT.

The V and J genes are TRBV28 and TRBJ1-2; D is unresolved. This CDR3 region has 12 residues. CDR1 and CDR2 from the germline V gene are MDHEN and SYDVKM. With 4 bases removed from V and 7 bases from J, the gap between germline ends came to 10 bases. The CDR3 region has the DNA TGTGCCAGCAGTTCCGGAAAGGGTGGCTACACCTTC. It encodes CASSSGKGGYTF.

The rearrangement uses TRBV20-1 and TRBJ2-3; no definite D call. Trimming stripped 0 bases from V and 5 bases from J, with 6 bases between. The CDR3 sequence is 12 residues long. CDR1 and CDR2 (germline): DFQATT, SNEGSKA (reference sequence). The CDR3 nucleotides are TGCAGTGCTAGAGATCATTTAGATACGCAGTATTTT. As protein: CSARDHLDTQYF.

This clonotype was seen only a few times. The rearrangement uses TRBV7-9 and TRBJ1-1; D remains ambiguous. Germline V gives CDR1 SEHNR, CDR2 FQNEAQ (reference sequence). The V end was cut by 2 bases, the J end by 2 bases, with 12 bases between. The CDR3 runs to 15 residues. Written as DNA, the CDR3 is TGTGCCAGCAGCTTATCCGAGGGAGTAAACACTGAAGCTTTCTTT. Its translation is CASSLSEGVNTEAFF. Complete variable domain (other parts from reference TRBV7-9 and TRBJ1-1): DTGVSQNPRHKITKRGQNVTFRCDPISEHNRLYWYRQTLGQGPEFLTYFQNEAQLEKSRLLSDRFSAERPKGSFSTLEIQRTEQGDSAMYLCASSLSEGVNTEAFFGQGTRLTVV.

Worth noting for this clonotype: Mismatch with germline at one junction end may stem from a read error. The chain recombines TRBV11-3 with TRBJ2-3, with D uncertain. The CDR3 is made up of 12 amino acids. Germline loops: CDR1 SGHNT, CDR2 YENEEA. CDR3 region: CANSLSTDTQYF. CDR3 in DNA: TGTGCCAACAGCTTATCTACAGATACGCAGTATTTT.

The chain employs TRBV12-3 or TRBV12-4 and TRBJ2-5; 7 bases match TRBD1. Unmatched junction bases numbered 14, after V lost 5 bases and J lost 2 bases. CDR3 length equals 17 residues. The CDR3, as DNA: TGTGCCAGCAGTCAAGGACCATCGGGACAGCCTCAAGAGACCCAGTACTTC. Amino acid sequence: CASSQGPSGQPQETQYF.

Of note for this clonotype: Germline and junction disagree at one end, which may indicate a read error. The chain links TRBV6-5 to TRBJ1-4; no firm D call. Germline CDR1 and CDR2: MNHEY and SVGAGI. This CDR3 region has 15 residues. The CDR3 sequence: CAGSYSAVPDEKLFF. The CDR3 DNA reads TGTGCCGGCAGTTATTCAGCGGTCCCCGATGAAAAACTGTTTTTT.

This clonotype was seen repeatedly, ten times or more. The chain recombines TRBV11-2 with TRBJ2-5; D possibly corresponds to TRBD2 (7 bases). The V gene lost 3 bases and the J gene lost 2 bases, with 10 bases spanning the gap. The V gene's germline CDR1 is SGHAT and CDR2 FQNNGV. The CDR3 has 14 amino acids. The CDR3 sequence: CASSFGGRQETQYF. CDR3 nucleotides: TGTGCCAGCAGCTTCGGGGGGCGGCAAGAGACCCAGTACTTC.

The J gene is TRBJ1-5, the V gene TRBV5-1; a possible D gene is TRBD1 (5 bases). Between the trimmed V and J ends, which lost 4 bases and 0 bases, there was a span of 17 bases. Germline V CDR1 and CDR2: SGHRS, YFSETQ. CDR3 length equals 17 residues. CDR3 region: CASSPGEGPFSNQPQHF. The CDR3 DNA sequence: TGCGCCAGCAGCCCTGGGGAGGGGCCGTTTAGCAATCAGCCCCAGCATTTT.

This clonotype was observed a handful of times. The chain is built from TRBV29-1 and TRBJ2-7; D might be TRBD2 (6 bases). Germline V gene lookup returns CDR1 SQVTM and CDR2 ANQGSEA. This CDR3 comprises 13 residues. Deletions cut 4 bases from V and 2 bases from J, with 12 bases between. DNA for the CDR3: TGCAGCGTTGGTAGCGGCTTAACCTACGAGCAGTACTTC. Its protein is CSVGSGLTYEQYF.

The CDR3 bases are TGTGCCAGCAGTCCCCTAGCAGGGCCTCAGGATTCCTACGAGCAGTACTTC. Its protein product is CASSPLAGPQDSYEQYF. This sequence joins TRBV6-6 and TRBJ2-7, with D perhaps being TRBD1 or TRBD2 (5 bases each). Germline V CDR1 and CDR2: MNHNY, SVGAGI (reference sequence). This CDR3 is 17 amino acids long. Trimming took off 5 bases at V and 1 base at J, with 21 bases between the two ends.

This clonotype was counted a few times. The chain is built from TRBV16 and TRBJ2-5, with D maybe TRBD1 (5 bases). With the DNA end fitting TRBJ2-4 better, the J assignment may be wrong. The CDR3 sequence is 16 residues long. Germline CDR1 KGHSY, CDR2 FQNENV. The CDR3 here is CASSQQGFATKNIQYF. The CDR3 DNA reads as TGTGCCAGCAGCCAACAGGGTTTCGCAACCAAAAACATTCAGTACTTC.